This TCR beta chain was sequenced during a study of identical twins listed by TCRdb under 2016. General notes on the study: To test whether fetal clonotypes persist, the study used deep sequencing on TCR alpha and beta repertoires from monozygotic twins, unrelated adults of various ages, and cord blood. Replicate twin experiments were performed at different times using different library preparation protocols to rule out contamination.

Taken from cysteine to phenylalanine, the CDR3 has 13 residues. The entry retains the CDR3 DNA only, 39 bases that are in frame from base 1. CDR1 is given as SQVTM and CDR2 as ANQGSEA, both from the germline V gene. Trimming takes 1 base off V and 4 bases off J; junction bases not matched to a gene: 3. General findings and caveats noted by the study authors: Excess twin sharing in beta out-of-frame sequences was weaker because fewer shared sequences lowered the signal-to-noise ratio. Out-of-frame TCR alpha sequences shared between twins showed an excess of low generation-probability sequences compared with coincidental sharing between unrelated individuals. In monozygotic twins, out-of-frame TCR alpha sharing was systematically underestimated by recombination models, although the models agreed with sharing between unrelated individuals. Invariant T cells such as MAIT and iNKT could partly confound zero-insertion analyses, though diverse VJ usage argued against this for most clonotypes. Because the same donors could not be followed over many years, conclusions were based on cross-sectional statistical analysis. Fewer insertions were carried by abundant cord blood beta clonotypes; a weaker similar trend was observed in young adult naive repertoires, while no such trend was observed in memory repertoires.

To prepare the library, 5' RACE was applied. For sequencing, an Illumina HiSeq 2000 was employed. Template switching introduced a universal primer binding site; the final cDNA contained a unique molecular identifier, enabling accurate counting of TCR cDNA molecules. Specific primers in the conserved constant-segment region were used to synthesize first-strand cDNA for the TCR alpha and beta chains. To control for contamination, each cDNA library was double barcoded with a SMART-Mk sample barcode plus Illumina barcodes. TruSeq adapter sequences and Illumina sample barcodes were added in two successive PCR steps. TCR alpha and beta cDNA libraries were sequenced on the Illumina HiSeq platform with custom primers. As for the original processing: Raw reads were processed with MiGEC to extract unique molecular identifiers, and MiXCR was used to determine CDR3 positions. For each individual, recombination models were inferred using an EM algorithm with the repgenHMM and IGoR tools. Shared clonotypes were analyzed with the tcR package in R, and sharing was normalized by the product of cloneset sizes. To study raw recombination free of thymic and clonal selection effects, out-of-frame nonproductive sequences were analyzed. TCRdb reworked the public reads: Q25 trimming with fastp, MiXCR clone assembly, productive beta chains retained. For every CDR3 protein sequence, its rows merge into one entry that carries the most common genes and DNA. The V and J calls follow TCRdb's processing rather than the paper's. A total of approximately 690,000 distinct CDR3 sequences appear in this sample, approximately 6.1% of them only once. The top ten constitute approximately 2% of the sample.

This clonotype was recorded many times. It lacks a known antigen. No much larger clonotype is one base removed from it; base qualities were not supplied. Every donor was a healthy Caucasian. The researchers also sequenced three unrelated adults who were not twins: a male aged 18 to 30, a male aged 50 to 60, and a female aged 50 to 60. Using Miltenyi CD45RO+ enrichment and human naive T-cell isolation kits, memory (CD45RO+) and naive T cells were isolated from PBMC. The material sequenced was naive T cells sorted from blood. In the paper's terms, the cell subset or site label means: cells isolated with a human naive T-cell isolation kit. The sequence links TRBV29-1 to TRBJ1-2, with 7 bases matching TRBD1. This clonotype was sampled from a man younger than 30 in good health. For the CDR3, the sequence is CSVEGRGPYGYTF. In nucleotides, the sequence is TGCAGCGTTGAAGGAAGGGGGCCCTATGGCTACACCTTC.